What follows are 31 T cell receptor beta chains derived from one specimen sequenced in a study of blood T cell repertoires in COVID-19. Method: immunoSEQ multiplex PCR; TCRdb's copy keeps in-frame clones and lacks some. The sample shows about 100,000 clones, about 77% of them seen only once. The sequenced sample was peripheral blood. These receptors all stem from a woman in her seventies with acute or convalescent COVID-19.

The chain employs TRBV14 and TRBJ1-2; perhaps TRBD1 as D (6 bases). Germline CDR1 reads SGHDN; CDR2 reads FVKESK. V was trimmed by 1 base and J by 7 bases, leaving 10 bases between them. The CDR3 has 13 amino acids. As DNA, the CDR3 is TGTGCCAGCAGCCAAGTGGGGGCGGGTGGCTACACCTTC. It specifies CASSQVGAGGYTF.

The chain joins TRBV13 to TRBJ1-1; 7 nucleotides agree with TRBD1. Germline V gene data show CDR1 as PRHDT and CDR2 as FYEKMQ (reference sequence). The length of the CDR3 is 13 residues. The V gene end was trimmed by 5 bases and the J gene end by 11 bases; junction bases not matched to a gene: 11. The CDR3 sequence: CASSRGTESRAFF. DNA of the CDR3: TGTGCCAGCAGCCGTGGGACAGAGTCCCGGGCTTTCTTT.

V and J are TRBV18 and TRBJ1-1; D is unresolved. CDR1 is KGHSH and CDR2 is LQKENI in the germline V gene. The CDR3 runs 15 residues. V was pared by 3 bases and J by 5 bases, with 16 bases between. In nucleotides, the CDR3 is TGTGCCAGCTCACCCCGGGAGGGAGAATGGACTGAAGCTTTCTTT. It specifies CASSPREGEWTEAFF.

The rearrangement links TRBV3-1 (or the pseudogene TRBV3-2) to TRBJ1-3, with D maybe TRBD1 (5 bases). Trimming shortened V by 0 bases and J by 4 bases, and 10 bases separated the two germline ends. Per germline, CDR1 LGHDT and CDR2 YNNKEL (reference sequence). CDR3 length: 15 amino acids. The CDR3: CASSQESGNGNTIYF. The CDR3 DNA reads as TGTGCCAGCAGCCAAGAGTCAGGGAACGGAAACACCATATATTTT.

This chain uses TRBV7-2 with TRBJ2-7; 8 nucleotides align to TRBD2. Trimming took 5 bases from V and 3 from J; bases not matched to a gene: 6. Germline V lookup: CDR1 SGHTA, CDR2 FQGNSA. The CDR3 length is 14 residues. The CDR3 sequence is CASSPRAGGYEQYF. CDR3 sequence (DNA): TGTGCCAGCAGCCCCCGGGCGGGGGGCTACGAGCAGTACTTC.

This clone is a singleton in its sample. The V and J genes are TRBV5-5 and TRBJ1-5, with TRBD1 matching 8 bases. Germline V gene sequence: CDR1 SGHKS, CDR2 YYEKEE (reference sequence). The CDR3 totals 15 residues. With V trimmed by 0 bases and J by 5 bases, 4 bases remained unmatched. In DNA, the CDR3 is TGTGCCAGCAGCTTGGTCGGACAGGGTCATCAGCCCCAGCATTTT. This sequence encodes CASSLVGQGHQPQHF.

The sample holds a few counts of this clone. Additional DNA sequences in this sample encode the identical CDR3. The rearrangement uses TRBV7-2 and TRBJ2-3; maybe TRBD1 (6 bases). Trimming removed 1 base from V and 2 bases from J, with 7 bases in between. The CDR3 consists of 14 residues. From germline, CDR1 is SGHTA and CDR2 FQGNSA. The CDR3: CASSLGDTTDTQYF. The CDR3 nucleotides are TGTGCCAGCAGCTTAGGGGACACCACAGATACGCAGTATTTT.

The CDR3 protein is CASSFELQGSGYTF. Here the CDR3 DNA reads TGTGCCAGCAGTTTCGAACTACAGGGCTCTGGCTACACCTTC. The rearrangement joins TRBV6-6 to TRBJ1-2, with D perhaps TRBD1 (6 bases). The CDR3 totals 14 residues. Per the germline V gene, CDR1 is MNHNY and CDR2 is SVGAGI (reference sequence). V was cut by 4 bases and J by 7 bases, with 16 bases left in between.

This clone was recorded once. J is TRBJ1-2 and V is TRBV27; 8 nucleotides agree with TRBD1. Germline V gene lookup returns CDR1 MNHEY and CDR2 SMNVEV (reference sequence). CDR3 size: 16 residues. With 4 bases clipped from V and 3 bases from J, the junction kept 10 bases outside the gene matches. CDR3 nucleotides: TGTGCCAGCAGTTCCATGATCGGACAGGGCTACTATGGCTACACCTTC. Translating gives CASSSMIGQGYYGYTF.

The chain joins TRBV18 to TRBJ2-5, with D perhaps TRBD1 (5 bases). The CDR3 has 15 amino acids. Germline CDR1 and CDR2: KGHSH and LQKENI. V was pared by 1 base and J by 5 bases, with 14 bases between. Here the CDR3 DNA reads TGTGCCAGCTCACCACGGGGCATGCCTGGGGAGACCCAGTACTTC. This sequence encodes CASSPRGMPGETQYF. The complete variable domain, with remaining parts taken from reference TRBV18 and TRBJ2-5, reads NAGVMQNPRHLVRRRGQEARLRCSPMKGHSHVYWYRQLPEEGLKFMVYLQKENIIDESGMPKERFSAEFPKEGPSILRIQQVVRGDSAAYFCASSPRGMPGETQYFGPGTRLLVL.

The chain couples TRBV5-1 to TRBJ2-1; D unresolved. Germline V lookup: CDR1 SGHRS, CDR2 YFSETQ. CDR3 length equals 14 residues. Trimming left V 0 bases short and J 5 bases short, with 9 bases between. For the CDR3, the DNA is TGCGCCAGCAGCTTGGAACAGCTTAACAATGAGCAGTTCTTC. Translating gives CASSLEQLNNEQFF.

The chain couples TRBV5-5 to TRBJ1-5; weak D call: TRBD1 (5 bases). The CDR3 is 14 residues long. V lost 1 base and J lost 8, with 13 bases in between. Germline lookup yields CDR1 SGHKS and CDR2 YYEKEE (reference sequence). The CDR3 is CASSLLGGLEPQHF. DNA for the CDR3: TGTGCCAGCAGCTTGCTGGGGGGGTTAGAGCCCCAGCATTTT. The full variable domain, with the rest looked up from reference TRBV5-5 and TRBJ1-5, is DAGVTQSPTHLIKTRGQQVTLRCSPISGHKSVSWYQQVLGQGPQFIFQYYEKEERGRGNFPDRFSARQFPNYSSELNVNALLLGDSALYLCASSLLGGLEPQHFGDGTRLSIL.

The count of this clone is one. The chain carries TRBV6-1 and TRBJ2-3; 9 nucleotides match TRBD2. The CDR3 consists of 16 residues. The germline V gene has CDR1 MNHNS and CDR2 SASEGT. Losses at the gene ends were 1 base for V and 3 bases for J; bases not matched to a gene: 5. CDR3 amino acids: CASSEDVAGGTDTQYF. The CDR3 nucleotides are TGTGCCAGCAGTGAAGATGTTGCGGGGGGGACAGATACGCAGTATTTT.

The chain links TRBV12-3 or TRBV12-4 to TRBJ1-2; TRBD1 matches at 10 bases. After removal of 8 bases from V and 6 bases from J, the junction contained 6 bases not matched to a gene. The CDR3 loop spans 13 amino acids. The chain's CDR3 is CASDPGTGDGYTF. In nucleotides, the CDR3 is TGTGCCAGCGACCCCGGGACAGGGGATGGCTACACCTTC.

The rearrangement uses TRBV18 and TRBJ2-7, with TRBD1 matching 7 bases. The CDR3 has 15 residues. Germline V CDR1 and CDR2: KGHSH, LQKENI. The V and J ends lost 3 bases and 2 bases, in that order; junction bases with no gene match: 7. In DNA, the CDR3 is TGTGCCAGCTCACCCGACAGGGTAGGAACCTACGAGCAGTACGTC. Encoded protein: CASSPDRVGTYEQYV.

The rearrangement links TRBV30 to TRBJ1-1, with D perhaps matching TRBD1 (5 bases). V dropped 7 bases and J dropped 2 bases, with 20 bases sitting between them. CDR3 size: 15 residues. Germline CDR1 and CDR2: GTSNPN and SVGIG (reference sequence). The CDR3: CAFLGVFSGNTEAFF. CDR3 nucleotide sequence: TGTGCCTTTCTAGGGGTCTTCTCCGGAAACACTGAAGCTTTCTTT.

This clone has just one count. Additional DNA sequences in this sample encode the identical CDR3. The chain joins TRBV19 to TRBJ1-3, with 8 nucleotides matching TRBD1. With V trimmed by 5 bases and J by 0 bases, 3 bases remained unmatched. Per germline, CDR1 LNHDA and CDR2 SQIVND (reference sequence). This CDR3 comprises 15 residues. Here the CDR3 DNA reads TGTGCCAGTAGTCTCGGACAGGGCTCTGGAAACACCATATATTTT. Protein sequence: CASSLGQGSGNTIYF.

The rearrangement links TRBV28 to TRBJ2-5; possibly TRBD1 for D (6 bases). Trimming pared 3 bases from V and 3 bases from J, leaving 14 bases between. CDR1 MDHEN and CDR2 SYDVKM come from the germline V gene. The CDR3 contains 15 residues. CDR3 nucleotide sequence: TGTGCCAGCAGTTTTTCTTCGGCAGGGGAAGAGACCCAGTACTTC. Translated, it gives CASSFSSAGEETQYF.

This clone has just one count. The chain joins TRBV6-5 to TRBJ2-3; D possibly corresponds to TRBD1 (6 bases). Between the trimmed V and J ends, which lost 2 bases and 6 bases, there was a span of 15 bases. Germline-derived CDR1 and CDR2 are MNHEY and SVGAGI. There are 15 residues in the CDR3. Here the CDR3 reads CASSYRDTARDTQYF. CDR3 in DNA: TGTGCCAGCAGTTACCGGGACACGGCCCGGGATACGCAGTATTTT.

As concerns this clone: The junction and the germline gene differ at one end; a read error may be behind it. CDR3 protein: CASSYSFTSTQPQHF. In DNA, the CDR3 is TGTGCCAGCAGTTACTCGTTTACGAGCACTCAGCCCCAGCATTTT. The genes are TRBV6-5 and TRBJ1-5; D gene uncertain. CDR3 length equals 15 residues. Per germline, CDR1 MNHEY and CDR2 SVGAGI.

This chain joins TRBV11-2 and TRBJ2-5, with 7 nucleotides matching TRBD1. CDR3 length: 15 residues. V was clipped by 4 bases and J by 5 bases; unmatched bases: 10. CDR1 SGHAT and CDR2 FQNNGV come from the germline V gene. CDR3 in amino acids: CASSSDRVRGETQYF. The CDR3 DNA reads TGTGCCAGCAGCTCTGACAGGGTCCGAGGGGAGACCCAGTACTTC.

This chain joins TRBV5-5 and TRBJ2-7; D uncertain. Looked up from germline, CDR1 is SGHKS and CDR2 is YYEKEE (reference sequence). V was pared by 3 bases and J by 4 bases, with 14 bases between. This CDR3 region has 14 residues. CDR3 amino acids: CASSSIRESYEQYV. CDR3 in DNA: TGTGCCAGCAGCTCGATAAGAGAGTCATACGAGCAGTACGTC.

The chain employs TRBV4-3 and TRBJ1-2; TRBD1 is a possible D gene (6 bases). Germline V gives CDR1 LGHNA, CDR2 YSLEER. This CDR3 contains 16 residues. Trimming left V 4 bases short and J 3 bases short, with 18 bases between. Written as DNA, the CDR3 is TGCGCCAGCAGCCTCAGGACAGAAAAAAAGGACTATGGCTACACCTTC. Residues: CASSLRTEKKDYGYTF.

This chain connects TRBV5-6 to TRBJ1-2, with D perhaps TRBD1 (5 bases). The CDR3 runs 14 residues. Trimming stripped 1 base from V and 7 bases from J, with 14 bases between. The V gene's germline CDR1 is SGHDT and CDR2 YYEEEE. CDR3 nucleotide sequence: TGTGCCAGCAGCTTGTGGGGCACCCAGGGTGGCTACACCTTC. This gives the protein CASSLWGTQGGYTF.

The V and J genes are TRBV11-2 and TRBJ2-3; 10 bases fit TRBD2. The CDR3 has 16 residues. V gave up 1 base and J gave up 3 bases; unmatched junction bases: 4. Germline loops: CDR1 SGHAT, CDR2 FQNNGV. This CDR3 is CASSLVGSGGTDTQYF. The CDR3 nucleotides read TGTGCCAGCAGCTTAGTCGGTAGCGGGGGGACAGATACGCAGTATTTT.

This chain links TRBV25-1 with TRBJ1-2, with D possibly being TRBD1 (5 bases). The CDR3 extends over 15 amino acids. The germline V gene has CDR1 MGHDK and CDR2 SYGVNS. Trimming removed 4 bases from V and 0 bases from J, with 12 bases in between. For the CDR3, the DNA is TGTGCCAGCAGTGTTTTGACAGAAGCTAACTATGGCTACACCTTC. Translation: CASSVLTEANYGYTF.

The genes are TRBV3-1 (or the pseudogene TRBV3-2) and TRBJ1-1; 7 nucleotides match TRBD1. Trimming at V came to 0 bases and at J to 5 bases, leaving 9 bases not matched to a gene. The V gene's germline CDR1 is LGHDT and CDR2 YNNKEL (reference sequence). The CDR3 covers 16 residues. The CDR3 DNA reads as TGTGCCAGCAGCCAAGATAAATTACAGGGGAGAACTGAAGCTTTCTTT. It yields the protein CASSQDKLQGRTEAFF.

The sample holds one count of this clone. The chain employs TRBV6-5 and TRBJ2-7; D might be TRBD2 (6 bases). Trimming left V 6 bases short and J 3 bases short, with 12 bases between. CDR1 MNHEY and CDR2 SVGAGI come from the germline V gene. The CDR3 has 13 amino acids. CDR3 sequence reads: CASREVAVYEQYV. The CDR3 region has the DNA TGTGCCAGCAGGGAGGTAGCGGTCTACGAGCAGTACGTC.

This clone showed up just a few times. The chain couples TRBV27 to TRBJ2-1, with TRBD2 as a possible D gene (5 bases). The CDR3 extends over 13 amino acids. Between the trimmed V and J ends, which lost 6 bases and 0 bases, there was a span of 6 bases. From germline, CDR1 is MNHEY and CDR2 SMNVEV (reference sequence). In nucleotides, the CDR3 is TGTGCCAGCAGGGGGAGCTCCTACAATGAGCAGTTCTTC. Its protein is CASRGSSYNEQFF.

Concerning this clone: At one boundary the junction diverges from the germline segment, which might be a read error. The V call is TRBV6-5, the J call TRBJ1-1; 7 positions agree with TRBD1. The CDR3 extends over 13 amino acids. The germline gives CDR1 MNHEY, CDR2 SVGAGI. The CDR3 DNA follows: TGTGCCAGCAGTTCGACAGGGAACTCTGAAGCTTTCTTT. This gives the protein CASSSTGNSEAFF.

The chain carries TRBV11-3 and TRBJ1-1; no firm D call. V lost 7 bases, J lost 1 base, and 19 bases lay in between. The CDR3 length is 16 residues. From germline, CDR1 is SGHNT and CDR2 YENEEA. This CDR3 reads CASIRWAYKGNTEAFF. The CDR3 coding sequence is TGTGCCAGCATCCGATGGGCCTACAAAGGGAACACTGAAGCTTTCTTT.